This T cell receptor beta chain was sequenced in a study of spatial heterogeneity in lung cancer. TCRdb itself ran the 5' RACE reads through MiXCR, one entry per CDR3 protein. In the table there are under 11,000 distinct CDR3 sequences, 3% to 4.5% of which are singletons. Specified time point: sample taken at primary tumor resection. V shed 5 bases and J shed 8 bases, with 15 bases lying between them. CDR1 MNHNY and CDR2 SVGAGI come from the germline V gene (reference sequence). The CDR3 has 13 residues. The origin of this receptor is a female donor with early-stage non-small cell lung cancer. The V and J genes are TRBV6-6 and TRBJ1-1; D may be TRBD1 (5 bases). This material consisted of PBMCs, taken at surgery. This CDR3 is CASSGSGSLEAFF. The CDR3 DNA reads TGTGCCAGCAGTGGATCAGGGAGCCTCGAAGCTTTCTTT.